Described below is a single TCR beta chain sequence and its context. The protocol was immunoSEQ multiplex PCR, while the TCRdb copy is restricted to in-frame clones and leaves out a portion. This sample has 35,000 to 50,000 clones; about three quarters occur once, and the top ten carry 4.8%. CDR3 length: 14 amino acids. Germline V gene sequence: CDR1 SGHTA, CDR2 FQGNSA. V was trimmed by 5 bases and J by 1 base, leaving 6 bases between them. Described time point: after neoadjuvant nivolumab, at surgical resection. This sample was taken from a study of neoadjuvant anti-PD-1 for oral cavity cancer. As for the study in general: Non-progressing patients received a fourth nivolumab dose near day 43, then surgery on days 50-56.

The genes are TRBV7-2 and TRBJ2-6, with D unresolved. The sample in question was PBMCs, obtained after nivolumab (anti-PD-1) treatment. This TCR came from a person between 40 and 85 years old with oral cavity squamous cell carcinoma. CDR3: CASSRASGANVLTF. As DNA, the CDR3 is TGTGCCAGCAGCCGGGCGTCTGGGGCCAACGTCCTGACTTTC.